A selection of T cell receptor beta chains follows, all from one sample in a study of cytomegalovirus exposure and HLA in healthy donors. The repertoire was sequenced with immunoSEQ multiplex PCR; TCRdb's copy has only in-frame clones and lacks some. The data contain approximately 210,000 clones, around 90% of them singletons. Material for sequencing was PBMCs. These TCRs come from a woman younger than 35 in good health and CMV-seronegative. Each CDR3 is given with its conserved first and last residue. A D gene is named only where the DNA matches it firmly. Clone size, where shown, is once, few, many, or a class for clones that have expanded.

clone_size j_call v_call d_call cdr3_aa cdr3_nt
- TRBJ1-2 TRBV5-4 - CASSPVQREGGYTF TGTGCCAGCAGCCCGGTACAGAGAGAAGGTGGCTACACCTTC
- TRBJ2-6 TRBV12-5 TRBD1 CASGLPPGTDRSGANVLTF TGTGCTAGTGGTTTGCCCCCCGGGACAGACCGCTCTGGGGCCAACGTCCTGACTTTC
- TRBJ1-4 TRBV7-2 TRBD1 CASSRQGTNRYSTNEKLFF TGTGCCAGCAGCCGACAGGGGACGAATAGGTACTCAACTAATGAAAAACTGTTTTTT
- TRBJ2-3 TRBV6-1 TRBD2 CASSEALAGGPTDTQYF TGTGCCAGCAGTGAAGCCCTAGCGGGGGGTCCCACAGATACGCAGTATTTT
- TRBJ1-3 TRBV18 - CASSPSAGRHTIYF TGTGCCAGCTCACCATCGGCCGGGAGGCACACCATATATTTT
- TRBJ2-7 TRBV4-2 TRBD2 CASSQARGTSVYEQYF TGTGCCAGCAGCCAAGCCAGGGGGACTAGCGTATACGAGCAGTACTTC
- TRBJ1-2 TRBV6-5 TRBD1 CASSKDRGGYGYTF TGTGCCAGCAGTAAGGACAGGGGAGGCTATGGCTACACCTTC
- TRBJ2-6 TRBV6-1 - CASSEAPEVSGANVLTF TGTGCCAGCAGTGAAGCGCCAGAAGTCTCTGGGGCCAACGTCCTGACTTTC
few TRBJ1-1 TRBV29-1 - CSVGWTVHSFF TGCAGCGTTGGGTGGACAGTACACTCCTTCTTT
- TRBJ1-1 TRBV6-4 - CASSPHRLQIPMNTEAFF TGTGCCAGCAGTCCTCATCGTCTACAGATTCCGATGAACACTGAAGCTTTCTTT
- TRBJ2-7 TRBV6-5 TRBD2 CASSYSGAGNYEQYF TGTGCCAGCAGTTACTCTGGAGCGGGGAACTACGAGCAGTACTTC
- TRBJ2-4 TRBV28 - CASSQRDIENIQYF TGTGCCAGCAGCCAAAGGGACATCGAAAACATTCAGTACTTC
once TRBJ2-7 TRBV15 TRBD2 CATSGGRVSYEQYF TGTGCCACCAGTGGGGGGAGGGTCTCCTACGAGCAGTACTTC
- TRBJ1-2 TRBV14 - CASSAGWGYGYTF TGTGCCAGCAGCGCAGGGTGGGGCTATGGCTACACCTTC
- TRBJ2-1 TRBV18 TRBD2 CASSPLPAGGYNEQFF TGTGCCAGCTCACCACTCCCAGCGGGGGGGTACAATGAGCAGTTCTTC
- TRBJ1-2 TRBV6-1 - CASSEDSSWANYGYTF TGTGCCAGCAGTGAAGACAGCTCGTGGGCTAACTATGGCTACACCTTC
- TRBJ1-1 TRBV11-3 - CASSLNGNTEAFF TGTGCCAGCAGTCTGAACGGGAACACTGAAGCTTTCTTT
- TRBJ2-2 TRBV29-1 TRBD2 CSVNSGRGPGELFF TGCAGCGTTAATAGCGGGAGAGGTCCCGGGGAGCTGTTTTTT
- TRBJ2-5 TRBV19 - CASSPWGPQETQYF TGTGCCAGTAGCCCCTGGGGGCCGCAAGAGACCCAGTACTTC
- TRBJ2-7 TRBV27 TRBD2 CASSPGTSIREQYF TGTGCCAGCAGCCCCGGGACTAGCATTAGAGAGCAGTACTTC
- TRBJ2-2 TRBV25-1 - CASLGDSNTGELFF TGTGCCAGCCTGGGGGACTCTAACACCGGGGAGCTGTTTTTT
- TRBJ2-1 TRBV7-2 - CASSASGLHNEQFF TGTGCCAGCAGCGCGTCAGGGCTACACAATGAGCAGTTCTTC
- TRBJ2-1 TRBV19 - CASSIGTTEQFF TGTGCCAGTAGTATAGGGACAACTGAGCAGTTCTTC
once TRBJ2-7 TRBV5-1 - CASSLEAQGVLEQYF TGCGCCAGCAGCTTGGAGGCCCAGGGCGTTCTCGAGCAGTACTTC
- TRBJ2-5 TRBV28 - CASSPRGAETQYF TGTGCCAGCAGTCCCCGTGGGGCAGAGACCCAGTACTTC
- TRBJ1-1 TRBV10-3 - CAISDLGGRRTEAFF TGTGCCATCAGTGATTTGGGGGGGCGGAGGACTGAAGCTTTCTTT
- TRBJ2-7 TRBV7-2 - CASSLPPGEQYF TGTGCCAGCAGCTTACCCCCCGGCGAGCAGTACTTC
- TRBJ1-2 TRBV19 - CASSIGEGTYGYTF TGTGCCAGTAGTATAGGGGAGGGTACTTATGGCTACACCTTC
- TRBJ1-5 TRBV7-9 TRBD1 CASSSGDSYSNQPQHF TGTGCCAGCAGCTCGGGGGACAGTTATAGCAATCAGCCCCAGCATTTT